Listed here are 14 T cell receptor beta chains from one sample, sequenced in a study of radiotherapy plus CTLA-4 blockade in lung cancer. This table comes from immunoSEQ multiplex PCR, and its TCRdb copy is limited to in-frame clones, with some not included. Of fewer than 95,000 clones listed, roughly 80% were seen once; the top ten hold more than 0.75%. Sample: peripheral blood, taken from a patient treated with radiotherapy plus ipilimumab. The receptor source for this set is a human donor with non-small cell lung cancer who had stable disease on radiotherapy plus ipilimumab.

The chain links TRBV18 to TRBJ2-7; TRBD2 matches 13 bases. CDR1 and CDR2 from the germline V gene are KGHSH and LQKENI. The CDR3 has 16 amino acids. The J segment lost 4 bases and the V segment lost 3 bases, leaving 6 bases of the junction unmatched. This CDR3 reads CASSPVPTSGRYEQYF. CDR3 nucleotide sequence: TGTGCCAGCTCACCGGTCCCGACTAGCGGGAGGTACGAGCAGTACTTC.

This chain links TRBV4-2 with TRBJ1-4, with a possible D match to TRBD1 (5 bases). CDR3 length: 19 amino acids. V was shortened by 1 base and J by 4 bases, with 22 bases between the two germline ends. The germline V gene encodes CDR1 LGHNA and CDR2 YNFKEQ. The CDR3, as DNA: TGTGCCAGCAGCCAAGTGATAGGTGGGGCGGCGAAGGATAATGAAAAACTGTTTTTT. It is translated as CASSQVIGGAAKDNEKLFF.

The genes are TRBV5-4 and TRBJ1-2; 10 nucleotides agree with TRBD1. Germline loops: CDR1 SGHNT, CDR2 YYREEE (reference sequence). The trim removed 0 bases at V and 9 bases at J, leaving 2 bases unmatched. CDR3 length: 13 residues. In DNA, the CDR3 is TGTGCCAGCAGCTTGGGGACAGGGGGTCGCTACACCTTC. Its translation is CASSLGTGGRYTF.

The V gene is TRBV5-5, the J gene TRBJ1-5; no clear D gene. The CDR3 consists of 15 residues. The V gene lost 0 bases and the J gene lost 4 bases, with 11 bases spanning the gap. Germline V CDR1 and CDR2: SGHKS, YYEKEE (reference sequence). DNA for the CDR3: TGTGCCAGCAGCTTGGCGCCCGCGGAAAATCAGCCCCAGCATTTT. Translation gives CASSLAPAENQPQHF. The full variable domain, completed using reference TRBV5-5 and TRBJ1-5, is DAGVTQSPTHLIKTRGQQVTLRCSPISGHKSVSWYQQVLGQGPQFIFQYYEKEERGRGNFPDRFSARQFPNYSSELNVNALLLGDSALYLCASSLAPAENQPQHFGDGTRLSIL.

The V gene is TRBV4-2, the J gene TRBJ2-1; no firm D call. The CDR3 is 14 amino acids. Germline CDR1 is LGHNA and CDR2 is YNFKEQ. Deletions cut 0 bases from V and 8 bases from J, with 11 bases between. The CDR3 nucleotides are TGTGCCAGCAGCCAAGATCGGGTCTCCCATGAGCAGTTCTTC. It is translated as CASSQDRVSHEQFF.

The chain has TRBV6-6 and TRBJ1-2; TRBD1 matches at 10 bases. CDR3 length: 15 amino acids. V shed 5 bases and J 5 bases; nucleotides not matched to a gene: 8. Germline CDR1 MNHNY, CDR2 SVGAGI (reference sequence). As DNA, the CDR3 is TGTGCCAGCAGTCGACAGGGGGCAGTAGGTTATGGCTACACCTTC. This sequence encodes CASSRQGAVGYGYTF.

The rearrangement uses TRBV6-1 and TRBJ1-1; D unclear. V was pared by 4 bases and J by 1 base, with 10 bases between. Per the germline V gene, CDR1 is MNHNS and CDR2 is SASEGT. CDR3 length: 14 amino acids. The DNA for the CDR3 is TGTGCCAGCAGTGTCCGGGTGGGGAACACTGAAGCTTTCTTT. It encodes CASSVRVGNTEAFF.

J is TRBJ2-5 and V is TRBV4-1; possibly TRBD2 for D (7 bases). The J call is uncertain, as TRBJ2-7 better fits the DNA end. CDR1 MGHRA and CDR2 YSYEKL come from the germline V gene. The CDR3 covers 15 residues. CDR3 in DNA: TGCGCCAGCAGCCAAGGGGCGGGGGCATCCTACGAGCAGTACTTC. Translated, it gives CASSQGAGASYEQYF.

This clone was detected once. This sequence joins TRBV10-3 and TRBJ2-3; 9 nucleotides line up with TRBD2. With 2 bases clipped from V and 2 bases from J, the junction kept 5 bases outside the gene matches. The CDR3 length is 16 residues. The germline V gene has CDR1 ENHRY and CDR2 SYGVKD. CDR3 coding DNA: TGTGCCATCAGTGAGCCGGGACTAGCTGACACAGATACGCAGTATTTT. Its protein is CAISEPGLADTDTQYF.

In this sample, this clone turned up once. The CDR3 bases are TGCGCCAGCAGCTTACGACAGGGAAGCTACACCTTC. Amino acid sequence: CASSLRQGSYTF. This rearrangement joins TRBV5-1 to TRBJ1-2; 7 bases fit TRBD1. Germline values: CDR1 SGHRS, CDR2 YFSETQ. The CDR3 loop spans 12 amino acids. J lost 9 bases, V lost 2 bases, and 4 bases had no gene match. The full variable domain, in which reference TRBV5-1 and TRBJ1-2 provide the parts outside the CDR3, is KAGVTQTPRYLIKTRGQQVTLSCSPISGHRSVSWYQQTPGQGLQFLFEYFSETQRNKGNFPGRFSGRQFSNSRSEMNVSTLELGDSALYLCASSLRQGSYTFGSGTRLTVV.

The rearrangement uses TRBV9 and TRBJ2-5; D is undetermined. This CDR3 is built from 15 residues. Germline V gene lookup returns CDR1 SGDLS and CDR2 YYNGEE. The ends were cut back, 4 bases at V and 8 bases at J, with 21 bases in the middle. This CDR3 is CASSPSTRAMGTQYF. CDR3 sequence (DNA): TGTGCCAGCAGCCCCTCGACTCGGGCCATGGGAACCCAGTACTTC.

With regard to this clone: This sample includes further DNA sequences coding for the same CDR3. J is TRBJ1-6 and V is TRBV19, with 8 bases identical to TRBD1. V trimming: 4 bases; J trimming: 6 bases; junction bases outside the gene matches: 5. The germline V gene has CDR1 LNHDA and CDR2 SQIVND (reference sequence). The CDR3 has 15 residues. CDR3 sequence: CASSTLGQGNSPLHF. CDR3 sequence (DNA): TGTGCCAGTAGTACCCTCGGACAGGGTAATTCACCCCTCCACTTT.

V is TRBV5-1 and J is TRBJ2-7; TRBD1 agrees at 8 bases. The V and J ends lost 5 bases and 0 bases, in that order; junction bases with no gene match: 4. This CDR3 region has 14 residues. Germline loops: CDR1 SGHRS, CDR2 YFSETQ. The CDR3 nucleotides are TGCGCCAGCAGAACAGGGGGAAACTCCTACGAGCAGTACTTC. It yields the protein CASRTGGNSYEQYF.

The rearrangement links TRBV11-3 to TRBJ1-1, with D unclear. This CDR3 region has 13 residues. Between the trimmed V and J ends, which lost 8 bases and 1 base, there was a span of 11 bases. Looked up from germline, CDR1 is SGHNT and CDR2 is YENEEA. Written as DNA, the CDR3 is TGTGCCAGCTCTCTAGGTGCGAACACTGAAGCTTTCTTT. Residues: CASSLGANTEAFF.